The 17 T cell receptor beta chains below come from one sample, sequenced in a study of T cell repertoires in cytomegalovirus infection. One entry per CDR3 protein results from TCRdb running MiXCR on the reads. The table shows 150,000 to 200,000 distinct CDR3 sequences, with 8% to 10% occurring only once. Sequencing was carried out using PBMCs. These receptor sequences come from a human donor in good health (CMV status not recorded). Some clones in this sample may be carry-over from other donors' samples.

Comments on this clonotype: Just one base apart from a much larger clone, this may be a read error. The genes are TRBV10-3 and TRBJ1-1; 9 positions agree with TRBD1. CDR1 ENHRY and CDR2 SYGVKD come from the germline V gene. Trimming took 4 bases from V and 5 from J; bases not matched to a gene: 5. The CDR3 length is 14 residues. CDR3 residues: CAISVGQGETEAFF. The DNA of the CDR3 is TGTGCCATCAGTGTGGGACAGGGTGAGACTGAAGCTTTCTTT.

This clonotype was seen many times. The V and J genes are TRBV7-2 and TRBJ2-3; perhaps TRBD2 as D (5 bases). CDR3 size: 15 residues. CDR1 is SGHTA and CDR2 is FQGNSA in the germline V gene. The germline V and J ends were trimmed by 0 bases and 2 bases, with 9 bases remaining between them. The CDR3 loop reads CASSLAQRTTDTQYF. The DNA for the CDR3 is TGTGCCAGCAGCTTAGCGCAGCGGACCACAGATACGCAGTATTTT.

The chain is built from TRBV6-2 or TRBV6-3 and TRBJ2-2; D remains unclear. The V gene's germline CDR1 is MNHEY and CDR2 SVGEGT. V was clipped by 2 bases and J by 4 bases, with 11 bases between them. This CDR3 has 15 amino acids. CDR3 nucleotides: TGTGCCAGCAGTTACGGGGAAGGGCCCACCGGGGAGCTGTTTTTT. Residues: CASSYGEGPTGELFF.

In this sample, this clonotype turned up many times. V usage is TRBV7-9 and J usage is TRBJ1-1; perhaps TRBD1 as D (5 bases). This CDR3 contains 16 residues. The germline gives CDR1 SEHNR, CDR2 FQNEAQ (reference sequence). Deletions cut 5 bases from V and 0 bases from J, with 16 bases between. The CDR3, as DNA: TGTGCCAGCAGCCACGGGGCCGCAACCCTGAACACTGAAGCTTTCTTT. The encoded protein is CASSHGAATLNTEAFF.

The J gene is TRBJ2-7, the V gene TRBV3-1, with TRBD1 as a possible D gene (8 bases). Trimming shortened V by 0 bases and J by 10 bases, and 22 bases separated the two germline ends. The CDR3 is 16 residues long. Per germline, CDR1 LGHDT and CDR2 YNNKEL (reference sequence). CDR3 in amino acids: CASSQDWTGRAFGQYF. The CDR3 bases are TGTGCCAGCAGCCAAGATTGGACAGGGAGGGCTTTCGGCCAGTACTTC.

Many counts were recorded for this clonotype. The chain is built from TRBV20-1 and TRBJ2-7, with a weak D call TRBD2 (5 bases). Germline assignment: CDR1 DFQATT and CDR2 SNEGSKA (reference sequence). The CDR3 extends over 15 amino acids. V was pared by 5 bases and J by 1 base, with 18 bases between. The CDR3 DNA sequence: TGCAGTGCTCCTGAGGAGCTAGCCAGGTCCTACGAGCAGTACTTC. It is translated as CSAPEELARSYEQYF.

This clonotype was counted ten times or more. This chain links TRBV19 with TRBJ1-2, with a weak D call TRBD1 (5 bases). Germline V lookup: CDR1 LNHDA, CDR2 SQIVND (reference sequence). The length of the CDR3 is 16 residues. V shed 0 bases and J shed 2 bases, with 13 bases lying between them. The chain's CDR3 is CASSIDWGRKNYGYTF. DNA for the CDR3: TGTGCCAGTAGTATAGATTGGGGACGGAAAAACTATGGCTACACCTTC.

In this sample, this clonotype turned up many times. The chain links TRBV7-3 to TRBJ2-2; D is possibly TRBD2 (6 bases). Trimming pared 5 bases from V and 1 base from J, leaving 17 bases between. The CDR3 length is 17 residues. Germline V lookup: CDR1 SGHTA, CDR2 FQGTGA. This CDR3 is CASSADTGTVNTGELFF. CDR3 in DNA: TGTGCCAGCAGCGCGGATACCGGGACTGTGAACACCGGGGAGCTGTTTTTT.

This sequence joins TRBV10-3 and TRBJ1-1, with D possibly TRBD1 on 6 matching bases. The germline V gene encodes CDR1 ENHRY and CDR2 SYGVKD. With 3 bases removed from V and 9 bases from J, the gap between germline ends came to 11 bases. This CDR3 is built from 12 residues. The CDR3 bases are TGTGCCATCAGTGACACCGGGACACAAGCTTTCTTT. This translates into CAISDTGTQAFF.

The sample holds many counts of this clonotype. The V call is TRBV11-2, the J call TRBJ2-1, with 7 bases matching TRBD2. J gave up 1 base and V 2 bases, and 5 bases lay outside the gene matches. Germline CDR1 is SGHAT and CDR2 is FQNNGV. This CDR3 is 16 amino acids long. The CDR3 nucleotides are TGTGCCAGCAGCTTAAACCTAGCGGCTTCCTACAATGAGCAGTTCTTC. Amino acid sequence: CASSLNLAASYNEQFF.

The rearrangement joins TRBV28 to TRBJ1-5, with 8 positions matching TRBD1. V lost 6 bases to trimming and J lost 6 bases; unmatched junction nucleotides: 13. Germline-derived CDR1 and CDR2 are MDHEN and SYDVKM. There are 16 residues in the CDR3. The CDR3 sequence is CASSSFQGAFPQPQHF. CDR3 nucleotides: TGTGCCAGCAGCTCCTTCCAGGGGGCCTTCCCTCAGCCCCAGCATTTT.

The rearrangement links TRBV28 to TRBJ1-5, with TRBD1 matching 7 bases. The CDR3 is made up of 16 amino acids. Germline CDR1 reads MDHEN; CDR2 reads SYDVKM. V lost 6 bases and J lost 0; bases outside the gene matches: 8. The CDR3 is CASSADRVFSNQPQHF. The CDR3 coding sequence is TGTGCCAGCAGCGCCGACAGGGTGTTTAGCAATCAGCCCCAGCATTTT. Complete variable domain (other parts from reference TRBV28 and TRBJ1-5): DVKVTQSSRYLVKRTGEKVFLECVQDMDHENMFWYRQDPGLGLRLIYFSYDVKMKEKGDIPEGYSVSREKKERFSLILESASTNQTSMYLCASSADRVFSNQPQHFGDGTRLSIL.

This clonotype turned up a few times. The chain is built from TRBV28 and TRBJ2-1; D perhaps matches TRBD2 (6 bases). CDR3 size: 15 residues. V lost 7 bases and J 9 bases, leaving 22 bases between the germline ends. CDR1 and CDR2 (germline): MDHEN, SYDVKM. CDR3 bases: TGTGCCAGCACCCTTAGGGAGACTAGATTAAGTGAGCAGTTCTTC. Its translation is CASTLRETRLSEQFF.

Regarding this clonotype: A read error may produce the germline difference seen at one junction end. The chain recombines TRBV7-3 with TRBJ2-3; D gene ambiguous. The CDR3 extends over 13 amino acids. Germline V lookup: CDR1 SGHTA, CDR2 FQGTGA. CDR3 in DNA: TGTGCCAGCAGCCGGACGAGCACAAATACGCAGTATTTT. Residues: CASSRTSTNTQYF.

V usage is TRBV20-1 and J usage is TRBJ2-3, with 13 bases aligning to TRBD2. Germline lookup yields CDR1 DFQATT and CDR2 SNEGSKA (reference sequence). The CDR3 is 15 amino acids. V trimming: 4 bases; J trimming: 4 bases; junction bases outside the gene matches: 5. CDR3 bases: TGCAGTGCTACTACTAGCGGGAGGGCTTCAGATACGCAGTATTTT. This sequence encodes CSATTSGRASDTQYF.

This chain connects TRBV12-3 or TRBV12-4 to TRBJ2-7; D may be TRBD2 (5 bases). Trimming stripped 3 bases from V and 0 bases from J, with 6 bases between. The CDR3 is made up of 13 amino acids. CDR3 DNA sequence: TGTGCCAGCAGTTTGGGAGTCTCCTACGAGCAGTACTTC. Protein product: CASSLGVSYEQYF.

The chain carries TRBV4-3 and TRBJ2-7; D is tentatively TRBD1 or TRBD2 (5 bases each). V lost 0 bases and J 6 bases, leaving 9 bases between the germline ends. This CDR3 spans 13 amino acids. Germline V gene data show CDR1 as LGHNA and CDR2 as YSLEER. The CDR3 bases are TGCGCCAGCAGCCAAGATCTGGGGGTCGAGCAGTACTTC. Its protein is CASSQDLGVEQYF.